This T cell receptor beta chain was sequenced during a study of CD8 T cells in ankylosing spondylitis. TCRdb re-called the 5' RACE reads with MiXCR, one entry per CDR3 protein. The profile covers a few hundred thousand distinct CDR3 sequences, with less than 25% appearing a single time and 3.5% taken by the ten largest. CDR1 is MGHDK, CDR2 SYGVNS, per germline. The CDR3 contains 18 residues. With 3 bases clipped from V and 2 bases from J, the junction kept 11 bases outside the gene matches. This receptor was taken from a female donor with ankylosing spondylitis or in good health (not recorded which). The sample consisted of blood, either unsorted or a sorted T cell fraction (not recorded which). The chain links TRBV25-1 to TRBJ2-3; the match to TRBD2 covers 10 bases. The CDR3: CASSDRPGSGGITDTQYF. CDR3 coding DNA: TGTGCCAGCAGTGACCGGCCGGGTAGCGGGGGGATCACAGATACGCAGTATTTT.